The 3 T cell receptor beta chains presented below share a single source sample, sequenced in a study of blood T cell repertoires in COVID-19. Generated by immunoSEQ multiplex PCR, the TCRdb table keeps only in-frame clones and is missing some. The sample lists just under 250,000 clones; about 89% were seen once. Sequences were obtained from PBMCs or T cells enriched from blood (not recorded which). These receptors all stem from a woman in her twenties or thirties who had recovered from COVID-19.

J is TRBJ1-2 and V is TRBV5-5, with TRBD1 identical over 7 bases. The CDR3 length is 18 residues. Germline V gene lookup returns CDR1 SGHKS and CDR2 YYEKEE (reference sequence). With V trimmed by 2 bases and J by 1 base, 14 bases remained unmatched. CDR3 sequence: CASSFLLPGQRVNYGYTF. For the CDR3, the DNA is TGTGCCAGCAGCTTTTTATTGCCGGGACAGAGGGTTAACTATGGCTACACCTTC.

The rearrangement joins TRBV28 to TRBJ1-4; the D gene is possibly TRBD1 (5 bases). Trimming took off 5 bases at V and 8 bases at J, with 18 bases between the two ends. CDR3 length: 15 amino acids. Germline CDR1 and CDR2: MDHEN and SYDVKM. CDR3 protein: CASSVPGTGEEKLFF. CDR3 nucleotides: TGTGCCAGCAGTGTCCCTGGGACGGGAGAGGAAAAACTGTTTTTT.

V and J are TRBV6-5 and TRBJ1-6; a possible D gene is TRBD1 (6 bases). In germline, CDR1 is MNHEY, CDR2 SVGAGI. CDR3 length: 14 amino acids. With 6 bases removed from V and 10 bases from J, the gap between germline ends came to 16 bases. The CDR3 nucleotides are TGTGCCAGCAGCAGGACAGCAAATGGCTCACCCCTCCACTTT. Translating gives CASSRTANGSPLHF.